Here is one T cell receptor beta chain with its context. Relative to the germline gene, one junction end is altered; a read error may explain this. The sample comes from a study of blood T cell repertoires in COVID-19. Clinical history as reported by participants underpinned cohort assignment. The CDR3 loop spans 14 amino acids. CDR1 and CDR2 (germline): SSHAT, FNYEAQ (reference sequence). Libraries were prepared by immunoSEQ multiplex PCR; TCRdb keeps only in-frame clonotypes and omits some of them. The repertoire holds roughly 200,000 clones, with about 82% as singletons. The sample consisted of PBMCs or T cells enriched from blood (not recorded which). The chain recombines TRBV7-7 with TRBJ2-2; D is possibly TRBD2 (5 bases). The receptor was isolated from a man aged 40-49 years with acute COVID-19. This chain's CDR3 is CASSWVPGTGELFF. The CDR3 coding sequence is TGTGCTAGCAGCTGGGTTCCGGGGACCGGGGAGCTGTTTTTT. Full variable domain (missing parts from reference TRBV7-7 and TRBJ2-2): GAGVSQSPRYKVTKRGQDVTLRCDPISSHATLYWYQQALGQGPEFLTYFNYEAQPDKSGLPSDRFSAERPEGSISTLTIQRTEQRDSAMYRCASSWVPGTGELFFGEGSRLTVL.